These T cell receptor beta chains were read from a single sample in a study of blood T cell repertoires in COVID-19. The assay was immunoSEQ multiplex PCR, and TCRdb's table has in-frame clones only and misses some. This table holds about 250,000 clones, roughly 80% found once. The sequenced material came from peripheral blood. These receptor sequences come from a man at least 80 years old with acute or convalescent COVID-19. Each CDR3 is given with its conserved first and last residue. The D gene is left open where the match is weak. A row's size may be missing; if present it is once, few, many or a size class.

D gene,V gene,J gene,clone size,CDR3 length,CDR3 protein,CDR3 DNA
NA,TRBV5-8,TRBJ2-3,once,14,CASSLSRAADTQYF,TGTGCCAGCAGCTTGTCCAGGGCCGCAGATACGCAGTATTTT
TRBD1,TRBV6-5,TRBJ1-5,NA,15,CASRGTGLSNQPQHF,TGTGCCAGCAGGGGGACAGGGCTTAGCAATCAGCCCCAGCATTTT
TRBD2,TRBV3-1/TRBV3-2,TRBJ2-1,NA,15,CASSPRLAGGLQQFF,TGTGCCAGCAGCCCTCGACTAGCGGGAGGTCTACAGCAGTTCTTC
TRBD2,TRBV4-2,TRBJ2-1,NA,16,CASSQGYSGSNDEQFF,TGTGCCAGCAGCCAAGGGTACAGCGGGAGTAATGATGAGCAGTTCTTC
TRBD2,TRBV3-1/TRBV3-2,TRBJ2-1,NA,17,CASSHGSGGPSYNEQFF,TGTGCCAGCAGCCATGGATCGGGAGGGCCATCCTACAATGAGCAGTTCTTC
TRBD2,TRBV7-6,TRBJ2-4,few,17,CASSLHAGGHTKNIQYF,TGTGCCAGCAGCCTCCATGCGGGGGGGCATACCAAAAACATTCAGTACTTC
TRBD2,TRBV2,TRBJ2-1,NA,19,CASSETALAGGRVHNEQFF,TGTGCCAGCAGTGAGACGGCGCTAGCGGGGGGGCGGGTCCACAATGAGCAGTTCTTC
TRBD1,TRBV3-1/TRBV3-2,TRBJ2-2,NA,15,CASQPRQGITGELFF,TGTGCCTCCCAGCCGAGACAGGGGATAACCGGGGAGCTGTTTTTT
NA,TRBV6-1,TRBJ1-6,NA,17,CASSGGTRGRGESPLHF,TGTGCCAGCAGTGGGGGGACAAGGGGTCGAGGAGAGTCACCCCTCCACTTT
TRBD2,TRBV19,TRBJ2-2,NA,18,CASSIDLGLAGRTGELFF,TGTGCCAGTAGTATAGATCTTGGACTAGCGGGAAGAACCGGGGAGCTGTTTTTT
NA,TRBV10-3,TRBJ2-1,NA,14,CAAERGGSYNEQFF,TGTGCTGCTGAACGTGGAGGCTCCTACAATGAGCAGTTCTTC
NA,TRBV18,TRBJ1-5,few,14,CASSPGQSNQPQHF,TGTGCCAGCTCACCAGGGCAGAGCAATCAGCCCCAGCATTTT
NA,TRBV21-1,TRBJ2-6,NA,19,CASSGNNRGKESGANVLTF,TGTGCCAGCAGCGGTAATAACAGGGGGAAGGAGTCTGGGGCCAACGTCCTGACTTTC
TRBD1,TRBV6-5,TRBJ1-1,once,15,CATSRTGASNTEAFF,TGTGCCACTTCCCGGACAGGGGCCTCGAACACTGAAGCTTTCTTT
NA,TRBV5-1,TRBJ1-3,NA,17,CASSLPSLASSGNTIYF,TGCGCCAGCAGCCTCCCGAGTTTAGCGAGCTCTGGAAACACCATATATTTT
TRBD1,TRBV5-4,TRBJ2-1,once,15,CASSPTGGAWNEQFF,TGTGCCAGCAGCCCTACAGGGGGCGCGTGGAATGAGCAGTTCTTC
NA,TRBV5-1,TRBJ1-2,NA,16,CASSRWTADSLRGYTF,TGCGCCAGCAGCCGGTGGACAGCCGACTCTTTACGGGGCTACACCTTC
NA,TRBV19,TRBJ1-5,few,14,CASSFGQRNQPQHF,TGTGCCAGTAGTTTCGGACAGAGGAATCAGCCCCAGCATTTT